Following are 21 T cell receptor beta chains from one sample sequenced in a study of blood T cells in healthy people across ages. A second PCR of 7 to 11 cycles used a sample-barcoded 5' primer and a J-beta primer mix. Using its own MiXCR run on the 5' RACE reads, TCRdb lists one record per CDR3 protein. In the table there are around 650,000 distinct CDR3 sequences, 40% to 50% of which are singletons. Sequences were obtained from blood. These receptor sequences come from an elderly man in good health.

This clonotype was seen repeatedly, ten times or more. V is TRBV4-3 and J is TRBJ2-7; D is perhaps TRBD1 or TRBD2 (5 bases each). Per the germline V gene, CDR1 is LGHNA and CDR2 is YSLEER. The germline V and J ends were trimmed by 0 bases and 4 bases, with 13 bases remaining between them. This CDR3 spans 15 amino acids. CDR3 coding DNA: TGCGCCAGCAGCCAAGATCCGGGGACCGTATACGAGCAGTACTTC. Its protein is CASSQDPGTVYEQYF.

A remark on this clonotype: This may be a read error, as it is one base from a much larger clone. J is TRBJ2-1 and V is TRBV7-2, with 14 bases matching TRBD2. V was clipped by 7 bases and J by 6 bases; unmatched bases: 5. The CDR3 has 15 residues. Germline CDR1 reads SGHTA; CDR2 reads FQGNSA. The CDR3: CASTGTSGGANEQFF. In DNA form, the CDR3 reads TGTGCCAGCACAGGGACTAGCGGGGGCGCCAATGAGCAGTTCTTC.

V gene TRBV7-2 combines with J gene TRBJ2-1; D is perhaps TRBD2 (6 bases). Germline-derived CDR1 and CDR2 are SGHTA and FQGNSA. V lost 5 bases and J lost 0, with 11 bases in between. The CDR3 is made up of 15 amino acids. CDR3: CASSPSATSYNEQFF. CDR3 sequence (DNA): TGTGCCAGCAGCCCTAGCGCCACCTCCTACAATGAGCAGTTCTTC.

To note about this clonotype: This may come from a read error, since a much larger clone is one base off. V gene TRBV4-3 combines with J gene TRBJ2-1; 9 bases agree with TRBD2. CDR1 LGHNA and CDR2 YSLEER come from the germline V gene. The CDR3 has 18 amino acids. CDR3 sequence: CASSQDPHLAGNYNGQFF. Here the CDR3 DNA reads TGCGCCAGCAGCCAAGATCCCCACCTAGCGGGAAACTACAATGGGCAGTTCTTC.

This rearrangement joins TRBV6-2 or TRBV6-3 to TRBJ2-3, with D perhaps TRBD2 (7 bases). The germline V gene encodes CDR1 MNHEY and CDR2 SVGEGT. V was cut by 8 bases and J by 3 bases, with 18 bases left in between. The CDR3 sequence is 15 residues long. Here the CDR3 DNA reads TGTGCCAGCTCCAAGGGGGGGAGAACGACAGATACGCAGTATTTT. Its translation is CASSKGGRTTDTQYF.

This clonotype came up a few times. The CDR3: CATSGDNTDTQYF. For the CDR3, the DNA is TGTGCCACCAGTGGGGACAACACAGATACGCAGTATTTT. The rearrangement joins TRBV24-1 to TRBJ2-3; the D gene is possibly TRBD1 (6 bases). Germline V gene lookup returns CDR1 KGHDR and CDR2 SFDVKD. The CDR3 extends over 13 amino acids. Trimming stripped 5 bases from V and 2 bases from J, with 7 bases between.

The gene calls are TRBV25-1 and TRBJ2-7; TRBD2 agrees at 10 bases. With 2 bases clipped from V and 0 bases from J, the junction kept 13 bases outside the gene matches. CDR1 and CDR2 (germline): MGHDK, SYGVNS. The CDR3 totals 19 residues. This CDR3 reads CASSERSSGGTEHSYEQYF. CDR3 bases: TGTGCCAGCAGTGAAAGGTCTAGCGGGGGTACTGAACACTCCTACGAGCAGTACTTC.

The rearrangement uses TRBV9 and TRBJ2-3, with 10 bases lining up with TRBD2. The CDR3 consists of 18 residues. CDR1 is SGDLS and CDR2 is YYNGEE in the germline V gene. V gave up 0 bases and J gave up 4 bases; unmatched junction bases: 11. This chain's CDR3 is CASSVGLAGGRAPDTQYF. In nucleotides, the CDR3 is TGTGCCAGCAGCGTAGGATTAGCGGGGGGCCGTGCCCCAGATACGCAGTATTTT.

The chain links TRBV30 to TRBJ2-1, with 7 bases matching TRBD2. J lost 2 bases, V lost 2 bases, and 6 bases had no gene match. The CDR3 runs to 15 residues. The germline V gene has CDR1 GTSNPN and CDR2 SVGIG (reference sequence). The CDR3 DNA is TGTGCCTGGAGTAGGCGGGGGACCGCCTACAATGAGCAGTTCTTC. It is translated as CAWSRRGTAYNEQFF.

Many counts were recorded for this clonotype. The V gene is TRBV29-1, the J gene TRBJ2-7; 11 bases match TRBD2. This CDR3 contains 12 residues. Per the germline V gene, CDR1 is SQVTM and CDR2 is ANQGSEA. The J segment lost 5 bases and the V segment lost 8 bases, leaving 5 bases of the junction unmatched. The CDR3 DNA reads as TGCAGCATACTAGCGGGAGATAACGAGCAGTACTTC. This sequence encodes CSILAGDNEQYF.

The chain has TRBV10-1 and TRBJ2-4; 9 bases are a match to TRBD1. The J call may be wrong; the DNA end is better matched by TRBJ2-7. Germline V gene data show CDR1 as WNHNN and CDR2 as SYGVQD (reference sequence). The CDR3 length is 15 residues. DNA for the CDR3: TGCGCCAGCAGTGAGTCGGGGACAGGGTTCTACGAGCAGTACTTC. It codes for CASSESGTGFYEQYF.

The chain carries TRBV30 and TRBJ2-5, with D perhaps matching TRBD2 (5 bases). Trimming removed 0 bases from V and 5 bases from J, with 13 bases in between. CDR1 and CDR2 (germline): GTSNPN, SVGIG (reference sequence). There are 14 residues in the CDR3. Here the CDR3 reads CAWSVGDRGETQYF. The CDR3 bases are TGTGCCTGGAGTGTAGGTGACCGAGGGGAGACCCAGTACTTC.

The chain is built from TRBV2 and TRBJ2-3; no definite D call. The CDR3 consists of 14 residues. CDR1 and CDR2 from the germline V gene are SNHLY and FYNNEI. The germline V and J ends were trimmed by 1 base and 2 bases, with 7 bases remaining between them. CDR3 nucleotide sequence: TGTGCCAGCAGTGAAGTAAAGTACACAGATACGCAGTATTTT. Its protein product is CASSEVKYTDTQYF.

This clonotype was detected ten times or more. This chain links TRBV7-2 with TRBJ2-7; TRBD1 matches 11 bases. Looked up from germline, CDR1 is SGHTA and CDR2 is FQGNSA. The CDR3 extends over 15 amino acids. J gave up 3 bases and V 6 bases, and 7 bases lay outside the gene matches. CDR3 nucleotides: TGTGCCAGCAGTCCCCGGACAGGGGGCATCTACGAGCAGTACTTC. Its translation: CASSPRTGGIYEQYF.

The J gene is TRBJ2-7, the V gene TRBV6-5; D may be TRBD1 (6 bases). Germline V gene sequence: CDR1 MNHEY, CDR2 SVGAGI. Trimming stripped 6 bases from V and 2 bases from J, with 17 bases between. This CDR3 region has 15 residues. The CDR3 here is CASRPYRELTYEQYF. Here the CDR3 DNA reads TGTGCCAGCAGACCATACAGGGAGTTAACCTACGAGCAGTACTTC.

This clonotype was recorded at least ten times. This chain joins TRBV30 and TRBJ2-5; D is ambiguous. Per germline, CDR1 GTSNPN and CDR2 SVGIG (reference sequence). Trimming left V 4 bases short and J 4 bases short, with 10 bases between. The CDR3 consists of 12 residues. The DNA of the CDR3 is TGTGCCTGGACGGTCCCACGAGAGACCCAGTACTTC. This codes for CAWTVPRETQYF. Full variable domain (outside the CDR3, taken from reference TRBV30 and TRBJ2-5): SQTIHQWPATLVQPVGSPLSLECTVEGTSNPNLYWYRQAAGRGLQLLFYSVGIGQISSEVPQNLSASRPQDRQFILSSKKLLLSDSGFYLCAWTVPRETQYFGPGTRLLVL.

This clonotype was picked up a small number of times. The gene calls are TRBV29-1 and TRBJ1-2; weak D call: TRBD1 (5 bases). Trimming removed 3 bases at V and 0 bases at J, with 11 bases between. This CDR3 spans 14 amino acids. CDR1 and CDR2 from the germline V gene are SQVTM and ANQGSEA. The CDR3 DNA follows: TGCAGCGTTGATCCCGGGGGTTCTAACTATGGCTACACCTTC. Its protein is CSVDPGGSNYGYTF.

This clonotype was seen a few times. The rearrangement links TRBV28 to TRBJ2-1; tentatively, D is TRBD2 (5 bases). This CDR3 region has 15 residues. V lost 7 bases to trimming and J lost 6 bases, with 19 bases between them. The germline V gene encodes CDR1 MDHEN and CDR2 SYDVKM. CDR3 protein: CASTPGRARPNEQFF. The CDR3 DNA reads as TGTGCCAGCACCCCGGGAAGGGCAAGACCCAATGAGCAGTTCTTC. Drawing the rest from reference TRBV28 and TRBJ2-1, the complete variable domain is DVKVTQSSRYLVKRTGEKVFLECVQDMDHENMFWYRQDPGLGLRLIYFSYDVKMKEKGDIPEGYSVSREKKERFSLILESASTNQTSMYLCASTPGRARPNEQFFGPGTRLTVL.

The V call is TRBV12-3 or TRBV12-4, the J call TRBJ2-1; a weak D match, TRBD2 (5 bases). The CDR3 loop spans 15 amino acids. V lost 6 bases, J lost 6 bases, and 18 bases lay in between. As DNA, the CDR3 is TGTGCCAGCAGCTCGTTACAACGAGGGTTCAATGAGCAGTTCTTC. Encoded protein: CASSSLQRGFNEQFF.

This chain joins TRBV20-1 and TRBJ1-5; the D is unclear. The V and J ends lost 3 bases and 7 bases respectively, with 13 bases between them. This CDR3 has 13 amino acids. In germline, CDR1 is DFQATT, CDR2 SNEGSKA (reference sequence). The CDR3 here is CSARAFQDQPQHF. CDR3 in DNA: TGCAGTGCTAGGGCCTTCCAAGACCAGCCCCAGCATTTT.

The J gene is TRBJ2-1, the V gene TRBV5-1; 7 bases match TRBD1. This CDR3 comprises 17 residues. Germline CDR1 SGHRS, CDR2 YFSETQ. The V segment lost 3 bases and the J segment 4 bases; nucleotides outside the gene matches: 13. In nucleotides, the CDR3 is TGCGCCAGCAGCTCACTATCCGGGACAGAGCAATACAATGAGCAGTTCTTC. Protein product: CASSSLSGTEQYNEQFF.